Presented here are 10 T cell receptor beta chains from one specimen sequenced in a study of cytomegalovirus exposure and HLA in healthy donors. Researchers ran the PCR with 60 Vbeta and 13 Jbeta primers. Assay used: immunoSEQ multiplex PCR; TCRdb lists only in-frame clones, some missing. The repertoire has 200,000 to 250,000 clones, about 79% of them found once; the top ten carry 1.5% to 2%. The sample consisted of PBMCs. The receptors here all came from a man younger than 35 in good health and CMV-seronegative.

This clone was recorded only once. The chain joins TRBV6-5 to TRBJ2-7, with TRBD2 matching 7 bases. This CDR3 contains 14 residues. Trimming removed 4 bases from V and 2 bases from J; junction bases left unmatched: 5. Per germline, CDR1 MNHEY and CDR2 SVGAGI. The chain's CDR3 is CASSFQRGTYEQYF. Written as DNA, the CDR3 is TGTGCCAGCAGTTTCCAGCGGGGAACCTACGAGCAGTACTTC.

The chain carries TRBV6-1 and TRBJ2-1, with TRBD1 as a possible D gene (6 bases). CDR3 size: 17 residues. Between the trimmed V and J ends, which lost 0 bases and 0 bases, there was a span of 12 bases. Looked up from germline, CDR1 is MNHNS and CDR2 is SASEGT. CDR3: CASSEALGGNSYNEQFF. CDR3 bases: TGTGCCAGCAGTGAAGCGCTAGGGGGAAACTCCTACAATGAGCAGTTCTTC.

This clone was found once. The chain recombines TRBV28 with TRBJ1-2, with 7 bases aligning to TRBD1. The CDR3 is 14 residues long. Germline V lookup: CDR1 MDHEN, CDR2 SYDVKM. V shed 3 bases, J shed 2 bases, and the junction held 3 bases outside the gene matches. The CDR3, as DNA: TGTGCCAGCAGTTTTGGGACAGTGAACTATGGCTACACCTTC. It encodes CASSFGTVNYGYTF.

V usage is TRBV19 and J usage is TRBJ2-2; possibly TRBD2 for D (6 bases). Per the germline V gene, CDR1 is LNHDA and CDR2 is SQIVND (reference sequence). V was pared by 4 bases and J by 7 bases, with 10 bases between. The CDR3 length is 13 residues. The CDR3 is CASSNGGGGELFF. Here the CDR3 DNA reads TGTGCCAGTAGTAATGGGGGAGGCGGGGAGCTGTTTTTT.

The rearrangement uses TRBV6-5 and TRBJ2-1, with no clear D. The CDR3 extends over 15 amino acids. Germline V gene lookup returns CDR1 MNHEY and CDR2 SVGAGI. Trimming took 0 bases from V and 0 from J, leaving 6 bases between them. The CDR3 DNA reads TGTGCCAGCAGTTACTCGTTGAGCTCCTACAATGAGCAGTTCTTC. Its protein is CASSYSLSSYNEQFF.

This clone was observed a few times. The chain joins TRBV10-3 to TRBJ2-2, with D possibly being TRBD1 (5 bases). V gave up 2 bases and J gave up 1 base, with 11 bases separating them. Germline V lookup: CDR1 ENHRY, CDR2 SYGVKD. The CDR3 totals 16 residues. DNA for the CDR3: TGTGCCATCAGTGAGATGGTAGGGGAGAACACCGGGGAGCTGTTTTTT. Residues: CAISEMVGENTGELFF.

The chain carries TRBV6-5 and TRBJ1-2, with 8 bases fitting TRBD1. Germline assignment: CDR1 MNHEY and CDR2 SVGAGI. The CDR3 contains 13 residues. Trimming took 5 bases from V and 4 from J; bases not matched to a gene: 3. DNA of the CDR3: TGTGCCAGCAGTCCGGGACAGGCCTATGGCTACACCTTC. Residues: CASSPGQAYGYTF.

The chain couples TRBV11-3 to TRBJ2-5, with D possibly matching TRBD2 (6 bases). Matching the DNA end better, TRBJ2-7 makes the J call doubtful. Germline V gene lookup returns CDR1 SGHNT and CDR2 YENEEA. This CDR3 contains 15 residues. The CDR3 sequence: CASSLVAGGDYEQYF. In DNA, the CDR3 is TGTGCCAGCAGCTTAGTCGCCGGGGGAGACTACGAGCAGTACTTC.

The chain is built from TRBV25-1 and TRBJ2-7; TRBD2 is a possible D gene (6 bases). The germline CDR1 and CDR2 sequences are MGHDK and SYGVNS. This CDR3 contains 14 residues. The germline V and J ends were trimmed by 10 bases and 1 base, with 17 bases remaining between them. For the CDR3, the DNA is TGTGCCACCGATATAGGGGCGGGATCCTACGAGCAGTACTTC. The encoded protein is CATDIGAGSYEQYF.

V and J are TRBV27 and TRBJ2-1; perhaps TRBD2 as D (6 bases). Trimming shortened V by 0 bases and J by 4 bases, and 10 bases separated the two germline ends. The V gene's germline CDR1 is MNHEY and CDR2 SMNVEV (reference sequence). The CDR3 has 15 amino acids. As DNA, the CDR3 is TGTGCCAGCAGTTTATCTAGCGGATATTACAATGAGCAGTTCTTC. This encodes CASSLSSGYYNEQFF.